The T cell receptor beta chain under discussion was sequenced for a study of response to subunit inactivated influenza vaccine. Study-level points and caveats: The authors suggested that every seasonal influenza vaccination recruits few new T cells.

Remarks on this clonotype: Its target is unknown.

TCRdb analysed the RT-PCR reads with MiXCR anew, one entry per CDR3 protein. The top ten clones hold 11% of a sample with about 780,000 distinct CDR3 sequences, under 20% of them seen once. CDR1 is MNHEY and CDR2 is SVGEGT in the germline V gene. The length of the CDR3 is 12 residues. V gave up 7 bases and J gave up 6 bases, with 12 bases separating them. Sequencing was performed on PBMCs from blood, taken 4 to 6 days after vaccination. J is TRBJ1-2 and V is TRBV6-2 or TRBV6-3; D is possibly TRBD1 (5 bases). The sequence came from a man between 45 and 60 years old who received an inactivated influenza vaccine. CDR3 in DNA: TGTGCCAGCACCCGGACAAAGGATGGCTACACCTTC. Its protein is CASTRTKDGYTF.